Here is one TCR beta chain with its context. The antigen remains unidentified. This entry comes from a study of metastatic and nonmetastatic thyroid tumors. Study observations and caveats: Within blood and tumor, benign nodules reportedly had significantly lower TCR beta diversity than malignant thyroid tumors did.

All patients reached thyroid surgery having received no treatment beforehand. V was shortened by 0 bases and J by 9 bases, with 24 bases between the two germline ends. Germline CDR1 reads DFQATT; CDR2 reads SNEGSKA (reference sequence). There are 17 residues in the CDR3. Original processing methods: Across clinicopathological groups, CDR3 differences served as the basis for building a distant-metastasis classifier for papillary thyroid cancer. MiXCR re-clonotyped the PCR reads for TCRdb. The V and J calls and clone size are TCRdb's, not the authors'. The sample carries 39,000 or so clones, more than 15% recorded once.

The sequence derives from a female donor with papillary thyroid cancer or a benign thyroid nodule (not recorded which). Some clones in this sample may be carry-over from other donors' samples. The sample was blood. The chain has TRBV20-1 and TRBJ1-5; TRBD1 is a possible D gene (5 bases). DNA for the CDR3: TGCAGTGCTAGAGATCGGGGCAGGCAGGCCGGTATGTCGCCCCAGCATTTT. Residues: CSARDRGRQAGMSPQHF.